This T cell receptor (beta chain) was identified during a study of OX40 agonist ivuxolimab in advanced cancers. Regarding the research as a whole: Ivuxolimab was a fully human IgG2 agonistic monoclonal antibody targeting the costimulatory receptor OX40 (CD134). The point of sequencing TCRbeta in the periphery was to test whether ivuxolimab changed TCR sequence diversity and drove clonal T-cell expansion. Of the approximately 53 patients in dose escalation, some 20 had hepatocellular carcinoma, approximately 15 had melanoma, 9 had renal cell carcinoma and 9 had head and neck cancer. Prior anti-PD-1, anti-PD-L1 or anti-CTLA-4 therapy was permitted, and approximately 41% of dose-escalation patients had received checkpoint inhibitors. Partial responses occurred in three dose-escalation patients, of whom one had hepatocellular carcinoma and two had cutaneous melanoma. The monotherapy dose-escalation portion (N ≈ 50 patients) of the phase I ivuxolimab trial is reported in the paper. In the dose-escalation cohort, roughly 80% of patients were male, and the mean age was about 55 years, with a range of about 20 to 90. Intravenous ivuxolimab was administered to patients every 2 weeks at six dose levels: 0.01, 0.1, 0.3, 1.5, 3 and 10 mg/kg. What the study reported, not specific to this receptor: Low levels of normalized T-cell clonal expansion were also seen in some patients who did not respond. After ivuxolimab, expanded clones were on average more numerous among CD8+ T cells than among CD4+ T cells. Antigen specificity was not determined for the clonally expanded peripheral T cells. In the 0.1-3.0 mg/kg groups, partial responders were among the patients with the lowest normalized peripheral clonal expansion, particularly in CD8+ T cells. Clonal expansion of both CD4+ and CD8+ blood T cells was observed from baseline to week 6 at doses 0.1 to 3.0 mg/kg.

Regarding this clone: Its binding antigen is unknown. No much larger clone is present one base from it, and per-base qualities are unavailable.

The trial excluded patients who had a history of autoimmune disease or were on systemic immunosuppression. In every dose cohort, peripheral blood was drawn for TCR sequencing at baseline, cycle 4 day 1, and cycle 7 day 1. The samples were taken from a phase I, first-in-human, multicenter, open-label dose-escalation trial of ivuxolimab. Adults with locally advanced or metastatic melanoma, renal cell carcinoma, hepatocellular carcinoma or head and neck squamous cell carcinoma were enrolled in the trial. CD4+ and CD8+ T cells were sorted separately from peripheral blood before TCR sequencing. Genomic DNA was extracted from sorted cells for sequencing of the TCRbeta CDR3 region. The immunoSEQ Assay was used to sequence the TCRbeta CDR3 regions. As stored in TCRdb, this immuneACCESS dataset retains in-frame rearrangements with V and J assigned. A fraction of the clones does not appear; measured against another copy, unresolved V genes explain less than half of the discrepancy, and the remainder lacks a known reason. For this sample the table gives approximately 45,000 clones, of which roughly 94% were detected only once. Approximately 9.9% of the sample lies in the top ten.

The germline V gene provides CDR1 SNHLY and CDR2 FYNNEI. The CDR3 starts with the cysteine, ends with the phenylalanine, and has 14 residues. Kept here is only the CDR3 DNA, which spans 42 bases and is read in frame from base 1. Clipping removes 8 bases from V and 4 bases from J, with 6 as the unmatched junction base count. This TCR came from an adult with an advanced solid tumor such as melanoma, head and neck, liver or kidney cancer. The sequencing here drew on CD4+ or CD8+ T cells sorted from blood, taken in a trial of the OX40 agonist ivuxolimab. The sequence links TRBV2 to TRBJ2-3, with 10 bases aligning to TRBD2. The sequenced DNA: TGTGCCAGCTTTCTAGCGGGAGAGCCAGATACGCAGTATTTT. This sequence encodes CASFLAGEPDTQYF.